One and the same sample provided the 25 T cell receptor beta chains below, sequenced in a study of cytomegalovirus exposure and HLA in healthy donors. Amplification used 60 Vbeta primers and 13 Jbeta primers. Clones were sequenced by immunoSEQ multiplex PCR, and TCRdb holds only the in-frame ones, with some missing. This sample has approximately 150,000 clones, with around three quarters found just once. Sequences were obtained from PBMCs. These receptors originate from a male donor in good health and CMV-seronegative.

V is TRBV2 and J is TRBJ2-7, with D perhaps TRBD1 (5 bases). CDR1 and CDR2 from the germline V gene are SNHLY and FYNNEI. Trimming shortened V by 7 bases and J by 1 base, and 11 bases separated the two germline ends. The CDR3 length is 13 residues. The CDR3: CASTGSRSYEQYF. In DNA, the CDR3 is TGTGCCAGCACAGGGTCGAGATCCTACGAGCAGTACTTC.

J is TRBJ1-5 and V is TRBV9; D perhaps matches TRBD1 (6 bases). Trimming took off 3 bases at V and 6 bases at J, with 10 bases between the two ends. CDR3 length equals 13 residues. The germline V gene encodes CDR1 SGDLS and CDR2 YYNGEE. CDR3 sequence reads: CASSGQGTQPQHF. The CDR3 DNA reads as TGTGCCAGCAGCGGCCAGGGGACTCAGCCCCAGCATTTT.

This chain uses TRBV9 with TRBJ2-1; 12 nucleotides agree with TRBD2. V was clipped by 1 base and J by 6 bases; unmatched bases: 5. The CDR3 length is 16 residues. Germline CDR1 is SGDLS and CDR2 is YYNGEE. CDR3 sequence reads: CASSVRGLAGGNEQFF. The CDR3 DNA sequence: TGTGCCAGCAGCGTAAGGGGACTAGCGGGCGGCAATGAGCAGTTCTTC. Filled out from reference TRBV9 and TRBJ2-1, the complete variable domain reads DSGVTQTPKHLITATGQRVTLRCSPRSGDLSVYWYQQSLDQGLQFLIQYYNGEERAKGNILERFSAQQFPDLHSELNLSSLELGDSALYFCASSVRGLAGGNEQFFGPGTRLTVL.

V is TRBV2 and J is TRBJ2-7; TRBD1 agrees at 8 bases. The V and J ends lost 4 bases and 2 bases, in that order; junction bases with no gene match: 4. Germline CDR1 and CDR2: SNHLY and FYNNEI. The CDR3 contains 14 residues. In nucleotides, the CDR3 is TGTGCCAGCAGTGCGAGACAGGGGACCTACGAGCAGTACTTC. Translation: CASSARQGTYEQYF.

This clone was seen only a few times. The chain recombines TRBV9 with TRBJ2-2, with a weak D call TRBD2 (6 bases). The germline gives CDR1 SGDLS, CDR2 YYNGEE. The V gene lost 0 bases and the J gene lost 4 bases, with 10 bases spanning the gap. This CDR3 contains 15 residues. This CDR3 reads CASSVGAEGTGELFF. The DNA for the CDR3 is TGTGCCAGCAGCGTAGGGGCGGAGGGCACCGGGGAGCTGTTTTTT.

The gene calls are TRBV6-1 and TRBJ1-1; the D gene is possibly TRBD1 (6 bases). Germline values: CDR1 MNHNS, CDR2 SASEGT. Trimming pared 2 bases from V and 6 bases from J, leaving 16 bases between. CDR3 length equals 15 residues. The CDR3 sequence: CASSESSTQGPEAFF. CDR3 DNA: TGTGCCAGCAGTGAATCCTCTACACAGGGCCCTGAAGCTTTCTTT.

Regarding this clone: An end of the junction does not agree with germline; a read error may underlie this. The chain recombines TRBV7-9 with TRBJ1-1; the D is unclear. In germline, CDR1 is SEHNR, CDR2 FQNEAQ (reference sequence). The CDR3 is 13 residues long. The CDR3 DNA reads TGTTCCAGCAGCTTGGCCAGTGACACTGAAGCTTTCTTT. Translation gives CSSSLASDTEAFF.

The chain carries TRBV14 and TRBJ2-1; no clear D gene. Germline assignment: CDR1 SGHDN and CDR2 FVKESK. The length of the CDR3 is 12 residues. V lost 5 bases to trimming and J lost 4 bases, with 6 bases between them. Written as DNA, the CDR3 is TGTGCCAGCAGCTACCAGTACAATGAGCAGTTCTTC. It specifies CASSYQYNEQFF.

The V call is TRBV5-4, the J call TRBJ2-7; 9 nucleotides align to TRBD2. This CDR3 region has 16 residues. Trimming at V came to 0 bases and at J to 4 bases, leaving 8 bases not matched to a gene. CDR1 and CDR2 (germline): SGHNT, YYREEE (reference sequence). CDR3 amino acids: CASSLEGLAGIYEQYF. The CDR3 DNA reads TGTGCCAGCAGCTTGGAAGGGCTAGCGGGGATTTACGAGCAGTACTTC.

This clone showed up just a few times. The chain is built from TRBV27 and TRBJ1-2; D is possibly TRBD1 (6 bases). CDR3 length equals 15 residues. In germline, CDR1 is MNHEY, CDR2 SMNVEV (reference sequence). The ends were cut back, 8 bases at V and 4 bases at J, with 20 bases in the middle. CDR3 coding DNA: TGTGCCAGCCTTCCCCGGCGGGGGCTTAGCTATGGCTACACCTTC. This encodes CASLPRRGLSYGYTF.

The V gene is TRBV1, the J gene TRBJ1-2. TRBV1 is classified as a pseudogene. CDR3 length: 14 amino acids. This CDR3 is CTSTRWGVDYGYTF. The DNA for the CDR3 is TGCACCAGCACCCGATGGGGGGTTGACTATGGCTACACCTTC.

J is TRBJ1-2 and V is TRBV7-2; D remains unclear. There are 12 residues in the CDR3. Trimming cost V 5 bases and J 8 bases, with 12 bases left between them. The germline V gene has CDR1 SGHTA and CDR2 FQGNSA. CDR3 residues: CASSLVGEGYTF. The CDR3 DNA follows: TGTGCCAGCAGCCTAGTCGGGGAAGGCTACACCTTC.

The genes are TRBV18 and TRBJ1-5; D not certain. The length of the CDR3 is 14 residues. Between the trimmed V and J ends, which lost 0 bases and 9 bases, there was a span of 12 bases. Germline V CDR1 and CDR2: KGHSH, LQKENI. In DNA, the CDR3 is TGTGCCAGCTCACCACCGGAGCGGGTTTGGCCCCAGCATTTT. It translates to CASSPPERVWPQHF.

This rearrangement joins TRBV30 to TRBJ2-1; the match to TRBD2 covers 12 bases. The CDR3 runs 17 residues. Per the germline V gene, CDR1 is GTSNPN and CDR2 is SVGIG (reference sequence). V was pared by 0 bases and J by 2 bases, with 5 bases of the junction left unmatched. CDR3: CAWSVARLAGAYNEQFF. In DNA, the CDR3 is TGTGCCTGGAGTGTGGCCCGACTAGCGGGGGCCTACAATGAGCAGTTCTTC.

Concerning this clone: The sample has other DNA sequences that encode this CDR3 too. This chain connects TRBV30 to TRBJ1-2, with D maybe TRBD1 (5 bases). The V gene's germline CDR1 is GTSNPN and CDR2 SVGIG (reference sequence). Deletions cut 5 bases from V and 2 bases from J, with 9 bases between. This CDR3 contains 12 residues. The CDR3 region has the DNA TGTGCCTGGGACAGAGGAAACTATGGCTACACCTTC. Amino acids: CAWDRGNYGYTF.

The V call is TRBV5-1, the J call TRBJ1-1, with D unclear. CDR1 and CDR2 (germline): SGHRS, YFSETQ. V lost 1 base to trimming and J lost 5 bases, with 9 bases between them. The CDR3 covers 13 residues. The CDR3 loop reads CASSLFERTEAFF. For the CDR3, the DNA is TGCGCCAGCAGCTTGTTTGAACGGACTGAAGCTTTCTTT.

The gene calls are TRBV7-3 and TRBJ2-1, with 7 bases identical to TRBD1. Germline CDR1 SGHTA, CDR2 FQGTGA. The CDR3 has 16 amino acids. V was clipped by 5 bases and J by 5 bases; unmatched bases: 12. The CDR3, as DNA: TGTGCCAGCAGCCCATCCGGGACAGAGGGGCACAATGAGCAGTTCTTC. It translates to CASSPSGTEGHNEQFF.

This clone was counted a single time. The chain joins TRBV7-8 to TRBJ2-1; no definite D call. CDR3 length: 14 residues. Trimming cost V 5 bases and J 1 base, with 9 bases left between them. CDR1 is SGHVS and CDR2 is FQNEAQ in the germline V gene. The CDR3 region has the DNA TGTGCCAGCAGCCTTCGCCAGTCCTACAATGAGCAGTTCTTC. It encodes CASSLRQSYNEQFF. Variable domain in full (rest from reference TRBV7-8 and TRBJ2-1): GAGVSQSPRYKVAKRGQDVALRCDPISGHVSLFWYQQALGQGPEFLTYFQNEAQLDKSGLPSDRFFAERPEGSVSTLKIQRTQQEDSAVYLCASSLRQSYNEQFFGPGTRLTVL.

The V gene is TRBV9, the J gene TRBJ2-1; TRBD2 matches at 7 bases. Germline V gene data show CDR1 as SGDLS and CDR2 as YYNGEE. The CDR3 runs to 16 residues. The trim removed 3 bases at V and 0 bases at J, leaving 6 bases unmatched. CDR3 in amino acids: CASSARGVVSYNEQFF. CDR3 nucleotide sequence: TGTGCCAGCAGCGCCCGGGGGGTCGTCTCCTACAATGAGCAGTTCTTC. Complete variable domain (other parts from reference TRBV9 and TRBJ2-1): DSGVTQTPKHLITATGQRVTLRCSPRSGDLSVYWYQQSLDQGLQFLIQYYNGEERAKGNILERFSAQQFPDLHSELNLSSLELGDSALYFCASSARGVVSYNEQFFGPGTRLTVL.

Here the CDR3 reads CASSYLGTSGRNEQFF. The CDR3, as DNA: TGTGCCAGCAGTTACCTCGGGACTAGCGGGAGAAATGAGCAGTTCTTC. This chain connects TRBV6-5 to TRBJ2-1, with 14 bases matching TRBD2. In germline, CDR1 is MNHEY, CDR2 SVGAGI. This CDR3 spans 16 amino acids. The V and J ends lost 2 bases and 7 bases, in that order; junction bases with no gene match: 4.

The chain employs TRBV19 and TRBJ2-1; 10 bases map to TRBD2. Germline V gene sequence: CDR1 LNHDA, CDR2 SQIVND (reference sequence). The CDR3 loop spans 16 amino acids. V lost 3 bases, J lost 9 bases, and 11 bases stayed unmatched. The CDR3 coding sequence is TGTGCCAGTAGTATCACCCTGACTAGCGGGCGGGCTGAGCAGTTCTTC. Translated: CASSITLTSGRAEQFF.

The rearrangement joins TRBV5-1 to TRBJ2-3; D gene ambiguous. Trimming pared 0 bases from V and 2 bases from J, leaving 13 bases between. This CDR3 is built from 16 residues. Germline-derived CDR1 and CDR2 are SGHRS and YFSETQ. DNA of the CDR3: TGCGCCAGCAGCTTGGTCCAGGTTTCGCACACAGATACGCAGTATTTT. Its protein is CASSLVQVSHTDTQYF.

The rearrangement uses TRBV2 and TRBJ2-2; 8 bases are shared with TRBD1. V shed 5 bases and J 6 bases; nucleotides not matched to a gene: 2. Germline loops: CDR1 SNHLY, CDR2 FYNNEI. CDR3 length equals 13 residues. The CDR3 coding sequence is TGTGCCAGCAGTTTGGGACAGGCCGGGGAGCTGTTTTTT. This encodes CASSLGQAGELFF.

The V and J genes are TRBV5-1 and TRBJ1-4, with 7 positions matching TRBD1. With 4 bases clipped from V and 6 bases from J, the junction kept 9 bases outside the gene matches. The germline V gene has CDR1 SGHRS and CDR2 YFSETQ. There are 15 residues in the CDR3. The chain's CDR3 is CASSLGGRGDEKLFF. The CDR3 coding sequence is TGCGCCAGCAGCCTAGGGGGCCGAGGTGATGAAAAACTGTTTTTT.

The chain links TRBV30 to TRBJ2-1, with D maybe TRBD2 (5 bases). The germline V and J ends were trimmed by 2 bases and 8 bases, with 10 bases remaining between them. Germline loops: CDR1 GTSNPN, CDR2 SVGIG (reference sequence). This CDR3 comprises 12 residues. The CDR3 spells CAWSRGFDEQFF. The CDR3 DNA reads TGTGCCTGGAGTCGAGGGTTCGATGAGCAGTTCTTC.